The next 15 T cell receptor beta chains were all read from a single sample in a study of cytomegalovirus exposure and HLA in healthy donors. Amplification used 60 Vbeta primers and 13 Jbeta primers. Clones were sequenced by immunoSEQ multiplex PCR, and TCRdb holds only the in-frame ones, with some missing. Here the sample spans more than 150,000 clones, around 81% being singletons. What was sequenced was PBMCs. These receptors were collected from a young woman in good health and CMV-seropositive.

A single count supports this clone. One end of the junction is discordant with germline, which a read error may explain. The chain employs TRBV7-9 and TRBJ2-1, with a tentative D call TRBD1 (6 bases). The CDR3 sequence is 14 residues long. CDR1 is SEHNR, CDR2 FQNEAQ, per germline (reference sequence). CDR3 nucleotides: TGTTCCAGCAGGGCACAGGGTTCCTACAATGAGCAGTTCTTC. Its protein is CSSRAQGSYNEQFF.

The chain has TRBV5-1 and TRBJ2-2; 9 bases line up with TRBD1. Per germline, CDR1 SGHRS and CDR2 YFSETQ. There are 15 residues in the CDR3. With 4 bases clipped from V and 6 bases from J, the junction kept 7 bases outside the gene matches. CDR3 coding DNA: TGCGCCAGCAGCCCGGGACAGGGATCAGCCGGGGAGCTGTTTTTT. This sequence encodes CASSPGQGSAGELFF.

The CDR3 DNA follows: TGTGCCAGCAGCTTAATTCTGGACAGGGATGGTGAAAAACTGTTTTTT. Protein sequence: CASSLILDRDGEKLFF. The rearrangement uses TRBV7-9 and TRBJ1-4, with 8 bases aligning to TRBD1. The J segment lost 7 bases and the V segment lost 2 bases, leaving 9 bases of the junction unmatched. The CDR3 sequence is 16 residues long. Germline V gene sequence: CDR1 SEHNR, CDR2 FQNEAQ (reference sequence).

This clone was recorded once. This chain connects TRBV7-2 to TRBJ2-5; 10 nucleotides line up with TRBD2. V was clipped by 8 bases and J by 9 bases; unmatched bases: 12. This CDR3 contains 14 residues. CDR1 SGHTA and CDR2 FQGNSA come from the germline V gene. CDR3 region: CASVAGGSRGAQYF. The CDR3 bases are TGTGCCAGCGTAGCGGGGGGAAGCAGGGGGGCCCAGTACTTC.

This chain joins TRBV7-2 and TRBJ1-2; D is perhaps TRBD1 (5 bases). V was shortened by 5 bases and J by 10 bases, with 20 bases between the two germline ends. Looked up from germline, CDR1 is SGHTA and CDR2 is FQGNSA. This CDR3 region has 14 residues. CDR3 residues: CASSHPNIDSVYTF. The CDR3 nucleotides read TGTGCCAGCAGCCACCCTAACATTGACAGTGTCTACACCTTC.

The CDR3 is CASSWTGGNSPLHF. Here the CDR3 DNA reads TGTGCCAGCAGCTGGACAGGGGGTAATTCACCCCTCCACTTT. The chain employs TRBV5-6 and TRBJ1-6; 10 bases align to TRBD1. Germline V CDR1 and CDR2: SGHDT, YYEEEE. The CDR3 contains 14 residues. V lost 3 bases to trimming and J lost 6 bases; unmatched junction nucleotides: 0.

The rearrangement links TRBV7-2 to TRBJ1-1; 9 bases align to TRBD1. There are 14 residues in the CDR3. The germline CDR1 and CDR2 sequences are SGHTA and FQGNSA. J gave up 5 bases and V 6 bases, and 7 bases lay outside the gene matches. CDR3 sequence reads: CASRSGQGGTEAFF. The CDR3 DNA reads as TGTGCCAGCAGATCGGGACAGGGTGGAACTGAAGCTTTCTTT.

The chain has TRBV4-2 and TRBJ1-2, with D hard to call. The CDR3 is 14 residues long. Germline V lookup: CDR1 LGHNA, CDR2 YNFKEQ. V shed 3 bases and J shed 2 bases, with 10 bases lying between them. CDR3 residues: CASSHADRNYGYTF. In DNA, the CDR3 is TGTGCCAGCAGCCACGCGGATAGGAACTATGGCTACACCTTC.

This clone was counted once. The V call is TRBV28, the J call TRBJ1-4, with TRBD1 as a possible D gene (5 bases). This CDR3 is 14 amino acids long. Between the trimmed V and J ends, which lost 6 bases and 8 bases, there was a span of 16 bases. Germline V gene sequence: CDR1 MDHEN, CDR2 SYDVKM. Written as DNA, the CDR3 is TGTGCCAGCAGCCACGTTCAGGGTCCGGAAAAACTGTTTTTT. Its translation: CASSHVQGPEKLFF.

The chain links TRBV2 to TRBJ1-3; TRBD1 is a possible D gene (6 bases). The CDR3 has 16 amino acids. V was trimmed by 8 bases and J by 0 bases, leaving 17 bases between them. Germline CDR1 and CDR2: SNHLY and FYNNEI. In DNA form, the CDR3 reads TGTGCCAGCGAACATCTGACAGGTCCCTCTGGAAACACCATATATTTT. It yields the protein CASEHLTGPSGNTIYF.

This clone was picked up a small number of times. The chain uses TRBV9 and TRBJ2-3, with 11 bases aligning to TRBD2. The CDR3 contains 17 residues. Germline CDR1 reads SGDLS; CDR2 reads YYNGEE. The junction had 11 bases not matched to a gene; V was cut back by 3 bases and J by 5 bases. CDR3 DNA: TGTGCCAGCAGCGCCTCCGGGGGGCTAGCGGGGGGAGATACGCAGTATTTT. Translating it yields CASSASGGLAGGDTQYF. Supplemented by reference TRBV9 and TRBJ2-3, the full variable domain reads DSGVTQTPKHLITATGQRVTLRCSPRSGDLSVYWYQQSLDQGLQFLIQYYNGEERAKGNILERFSAQQFPDLHSELNLSSLELGDSALYFCASSASGGLAGGDTQYFGPGTRLTVL.

The rearrangement links TRBV7-2 to TRBJ2-7, with D possibly being TRBD2 (7 bases). This CDR3 spans 14 amino acids. V was trimmed by 4 bases and J by 0 bases, leaving 10 bases between them. Germline CDR1 reads SGHTA; CDR2 reads FQGNSA. CDR3 in amino acids: CASSWGGASYEQYF. The DNA of the CDR3 is TGTGCCAGCAGCTGGGGGGGGGCCTCCTACGAGCAGTACTTC.

The V and J genes are TRBV10-1 and TRBJ1-5; D gene uncertain. Germline V CDR1 and CDR2: WNHNN, SYGVQD (reference sequence). CDR3 size: 15 residues. V shed 2 bases and J shed 3 bases, with 11 bases lying between them. The CDR3 region is CASSEGSGDNQPQHF. The CDR3, as DNA: TGCGCCAGCAGTGAGGGCAGCGGAGACAATCAGCCCCAGCATTTT.

The chain carries TRBV2 and TRBJ1-2; weak D call: TRBD1 (6 bases). Germline V gene data show CDR1 as SNHLY and CDR2 as FYNNEI. The germline V and J ends were trimmed by 5 bases and 2 bases, with 12 bases remaining between them. The CDR3 runs to 14 residues. The CDR3 DNA sequence: TGTGCCAGCAGTCCCCGGACAGCGAACTATGGCTACACCTTC. Translating gives CASSPRTANYGYTF.

The V call is TRBV27, the J call TRBJ2-7; 9 bases map to TRBD2. After removal of 5 bases from V and 3 bases from J, the junction contained 5 bases not matched to a gene. The CDR3 spans 14 residues. In germline, CDR1 is MNHEY, CDR2 SMNVEV (reference sequence). This chain's CDR3 is CASSRSGGRYEQYV. Written as DNA, the CDR3 is TGTGCCAGCAGTCGTAGCGGGGGCCGCTACGAGCAGTACGTC.